Given below is one T cell receptor (beta chain) in context. Its specific antigen is unknown. Nothing much larger sits one base from this clone, and base qualities are not available. The record originates from a study of blood T cell repertoires in COVID-19 (TCRdb year 2020). Turning to the overall study: Samples from collaborators originated in the United States, Italy and Spain and spanned both the acute and convalescent phases of COVID-19. The samples were drawn from the first 160 participants of the ongoing ImmuneRACE study and from 1,254 subjects provided by 6 global collaborators. Deeply sampled blood TCRbeta repertoires from subjects exposed to, actively infected with, or recovered from COVID-19 were included in the dataset. The repertoires were made available in a free public database intended to serve as a resource for research on the immune response to SARS-CoV-2. The material from the prospective study consisted of cDNA or gDNA derived from T cells, B-cell-depleted T cells, or PBMCs. HLA class I and class II types, where available, came from metadata supplied by the sample provider rather than from assay-based typing. A de-identified subject ID, COVID-19 status, age in years and sex were almost always included in the sample metadata.

Overall study results and their limits: Clinical and demographic metadata were provided uncurated, with the amount varying by source and participant.

The immunoSEQ Assay, a bias-controlled multiplex PCR, was used to amplify TCRbeta CDR3 regions from genomic DNA. The authors processed their data as follows. The number of nucleated cells in each sample was estimated by amplification of reference gene primers within the assay. Sequence reads were collapsed and filtered to measure the absolute abundance of every unique TCRbeta CDR3 rearrangement. For each sample, productive Simpson clonality was calculated as the square root of Simpson's diversity index over productive rearrangements. What TCRdb holds here is the immuneACCESS table cut down to in-frame rearrangements. Part of the clones is not present; checked against another copy, under half of the missing clones reflect an unresolved V gene, and the others are unexplained. The DNA gave D and trimming, while V, J and clone size come from that table. This sample is represented by roughly 68,000 clones; around 86% of them were singletons. Less than 8% of the sample is held by the ten biggest clonotypes.

The trim is 0 bases for V and 0 bases for J, with a gap of 13 bases between the germline ends. From the germline V gene, CDR1 is SGHRS and CDR2 is YFSETQ. The CDR3, cysteine through phenylalanine, is 16 amino acids long. Here the CDR3 DNA is all that survives: 48 bases in frame from base 1. The collaborating institutions used their own protocols to collect whole blood in K2EDTA tubes. For TCRbeta analysis, collaborators shipped samples as frozen whole blood, isolated PBMCs, or DNA extracted from either of those sample types. The source is a man aged 45-65 years with active COVID-19. Recombination connected TRBV5-1 to TRBJ2-7, and the D gene may be TRBD1, 5 bases matching. The sequencing sample was made of peripheral blood. Read as DNA, the sequence is TGCGCCAGCAGCTTGGCTGGGGCCCTTAGCTCCTACGAGCAGTACTTC. It is translated as CASSLAGALSSYEQYF.